The 30 T cell receptor beta chains presented below share a single source sample, sequenced in a study of cytotoxic CD8 clonotypes in ibrutinib-treated CLL. The repertoire was sequenced with immunoSEQ multiplex PCR; TCRdb's copy has only in-frame clones and lacks some. The sample has 35,000 to 40,000 clones; less than 85% are singletons. Sequenced material: PBMCs, taken at disease progression, from a patient treated with ibrutinib. All receptors come from a human donor with chronic lymphocytic leukemia.

This clone was observed a few times. This chain links TRBV4-2 with TRBJ2-2; the match to TRBD2 covers 7 bases. The germline V gene has CDR1 LGHNA and CDR2 YNFKEQ. This CDR3 contains 15 residues. Losses at the gene ends were 1 base for V and 6 bases for J; bases not matched to a gene: 5. The CDR3 region is CASSQVELASGELFF. CDR3 sequence (DNA): TGTGCCAGCAGCCAAGTAGAACTAGCGTCCGGGGAGCTGTTTTTT.

The sample holds a few counts of this clone. V and J are TRBV4-1 and TRBJ2-5, with TRBD2 matching over 8 bases. Germline V gives CDR1 MGHRA, CDR2 YSYEKL. Trimming took 3 bases from V and 5 from J; bases not matched to a gene: 11. The CDR3 is 16 residues long. The chain's CDR3 is CASSHGSGTLSETQYF. CDR3 DNA sequence: TGCGCCAGCAGCCACGGTAGCGGGACCCTGTCGGAGACCCAGTACTTC.

In this sample, this clone turned up once. The CDR3 loop reads CASIPGTPFYNEQFF. Here the CDR3 DNA reads TGTGCCAGCATCCCAGGGACACCCTTCTACAATGAGCAGTTCTTC. The chain uses TRBV7-8 and TRBJ2-1, with a possible D match to TRBD1 (6 bases). Germline-derived CDR1 and CDR2 are SGHVS and FQNEAQ. The CDR3 length is 15 residues. Trimming cost V 7 bases and J 3 bases, with 16 bases left between them.

This clone was observed a single time. The CDR3 DNA sequence: TGTGCCAGTAGTCCCCAGGGGACCCGGAGGCGCGAGCAGTACTTC. It encodes CASSPQGTRRREQYF. The V and J genes are TRBV19 and TRBJ2-7, with D possibly matching TRBD1 (6 bases). V was trimmed by 5 bases and J by 6 bases, leaving 20 bases between them. CDR1 and CDR2 (germline): LNHDA, SQIVND (reference sequence). This CDR3 has 15 residues.

The chain combines TRBV25-1 with TRBJ2-3; maybe TRBD2 (5 bases). The CDR3 totals 12 residues. The V gene's germline CDR1 is MGHDK and CDR2 SYGVNS. The V and J ends lost 5 bases and 5 bases respectively, with 8 bases between them. The CDR3 DNA reads TGTGCCAGCAGTACCGGAGGAGATACGCAGTATTTT. It yields the protein CASSTGGDTQYF.

CDR3 sequence reads: CASSSLRGSGELFF. The CDR3 nucleotides read TGTGCCAGCAGCTCCCTCAGGGGGTCCGGGGAGCTGTTTTTT. The chain has TRBV11-2 and TRBJ2-2, with TRBD1 identical over 7 bases. Trimming removed 4 bases from V and 6 bases from J; junction bases left unmatched: 5. Germline V lookup: CDR1 SGHAT, CDR2 FQNNGV. The CDR3 sequence is 14 residues long.

The rearrangement uses TRBV6-4 and TRBJ1-2; D is unclear. The CDR3 contains 14 residues. CDR1 is MRHNA, CDR2 SNTAGT, per germline. Trimming cost V 4 bases and J 8 bases, with 17 bases left between them. In DNA, the CDR3 is TGTGCCAGCAGTGCTCGACTAGGGATCGGGGGCTACACCTTC. This sequence encodes CASSARLGIGGYTF.

J is TRBJ2-2 and V is TRBV4-2; TRBD1 aligns across 9 bases. With V trimmed by 3 bases and J by 2 bases, 4 bases remained unmatched. Per germline, CDR1 LGHNA and CDR2 YNFKEQ. The CDR3 spans 16 residues. The CDR3 sequence is CASSHSTGGNTGELFF. The CDR3 bases are TGTGCCAGCAGCCACTCTACAGGGGGCAACACCGGGGAGCTGTTTTTT.

The chain is built from TRBV4-1 and TRBJ1-1, with a weak D call TRBD1 (5 bases). The CDR3 spans 16 residues. V was clipped by 4 bases and J by 0 bases, with 15 bases between them. Germline CDR1 MGHRA, CDR2 YSYEKL. The CDR3 region is CASSLTPGRMNTEAFF. The CDR3 region has the DNA TGCGCCAGCAGCCTTACGCCGGGACGTATGAACACTGAAGCTTTCTTT.

The sample holds a few counts of this clone. CDR3 nucleotide sequence: TGTGCCAGCAGTTTCGGGCCGGCCGAGCAGTTCTTC. Translating gives CASSFGPAEQFF. This rearrangement joins TRBV28 to TRBJ2-1; D gene ambiguous. Trimming cost V 3 bases and J 10 bases, with 10 bases left between them. The CDR3 has 12 amino acids. Germline lookup yields CDR1 MDHEN and CDR2 SYDVKM.

The table lists this clone with a few counts. The V and J genes are TRBV6-5 and TRBJ1-5; 7 bases map to TRBD1. The CDR3 has 13 amino acids. Germline CDR1 and CDR2: MNHEY and SVGAGI. The V gene end was trimmed by 8 bases and the J gene end by 3 bases; junction bases not matched to a gene: 4. CDR3 nucleotides: TGTGCCAGCGGGACAGCCATCAATCAGCCCCAGCATTTT. Protein sequence: CASGTAINQPQHF.

V usage is TRBV14 and J usage is TRBJ2-5; D unresolved. V was pared by 2 bases and J by 1 base, with 14 bases between. This CDR3 region has 16 residues. Germline values: CDR1 SGHDN, CDR2 FVKESK. The CDR3 region is CASSQLIAWGQETQYF. The CDR3 nucleotides are TGTGCCAGCAGCCAATTAATCGCGTGGGGCCAAGAGACCCAGTACTTC.

J is TRBJ2-5 and V is TRBV11-2; unclear D gene. The V and J ends lost 5 bases and 4 bases respectively, with 8 bases between them. The CDR3 has 12 residues. Germline-derived CDR1 and CDR2 are SGHAT and FQNNGV. In DNA form, the CDR3 reads TGTGCCAGCAGCCCCCTGAGAGAGACCCAGTACTTC. This gives the protein CASSPLRETQYF.

The V and J genes are TRBV5-6 and TRBJ2-5; D gene unclear. V dropped 0 bases and J dropped 7 bases, with 16 bases sitting between them. CDR1 is SGHDT and CDR2 is YYEEEE in the germline V gene. The CDR3 extends over 15 amino acids. CDR3 amino acids: CASSLEGPYRGTQYF. As DNA, the CDR3 is TGTGCCAGCAGCTTGGAAGGTCCCTATCGAGGGACCCAGTACTTC.

J is TRBJ2-1 and V is TRBV5-4, with D tentatively TRBD1 (6 bases). V dropped 3 bases and J dropped 0 bases, with 13 bases sitting between them. This CDR3 comprises 16 residues. Germline CDR1 reads SGHNT; CDR2 reads YYREEE (reference sequence). For the CDR3, the DNA is TGTGCCAGCAGCTCTGGTATCAGGGGCTCCTACAATGAGCAGTTCTTC. Translation: CASSSGIRGSYNEQFF.

The chain joins TRBV18 to TRBJ1-1, with 10 bases lining up with TRBD1. The germline V gene has CDR1 KGHSH and CDR2 LQKENI. There are 18 residues in the CDR3. The J segment lost 4 bases and the V segment lost 0 bases, leaving 11 bases of the junction unmatched. The CDR3 reads CASSPPGPGTGVATEAFF. DNA of the CDR3: TGTGCCAGCTCACCACCAGGTCCCGGGACAGGGGTGGCCACTGAAGCTTTCTTT.

The chain links TRBV19 to TRBJ2-1; D remains ambiguous. V lost 4 bases and J lost 7, with 14 bases in between. Per germline, CDR1 LNHDA and CDR2 SQIVND (reference sequence). The CDR3 length is 14 residues. The CDR3 coding sequence is TGTGCCAGTAGTACGGGCGTTTGGGTAAATGAGCAGTTCTTC. This translates into CASSTGVWVNEQFF.

The V and J genes are TRBV4-1 and TRBJ2-3; no firm D call. Germline CDR1 MGHRA, CDR2 YSYEKL. The CDR3 is 14 amino acids. The V gene lost 0 bases and the J gene lost 0 bases, with 4 bases spanning the gap. The CDR3 loop is CASSQDPSTDTQYF. CDR3 nucleotides: TGCGCCAGCAGCCAAGATCCCAGCACAGATACGCAGTATTTT.

The V call is TRBV11-3, the J call TRBJ2-7, with 7 bases identical to TRBD1. From germline, CDR1 is SGHNT and CDR2 YENEEA. J was trimmed by 9 bases and V by 0 bases; bases with no gene match: 11. This CDR3 is 15 amino acids long. CDR3 in amino acids: CASSLDGTVAWGQYF. The CDR3, as DNA: TGTGCCAGCAGCTTAGATGGGACAGTGGCCTGGGGGCAGTACTTC.

The chain couples TRBV6-5 to TRBJ1-1, with 7 bases matching TRBD1. The junction had 8 bases not matched to a gene; V was cut back by 0 bases and J by 4 bases. The CDR3 has 16 residues. The V gene's germline CDR1 is MNHEY and CDR2 SVGAGI. CDR3 DNA: TGTGCCAGCAGTTACTCGAAACAGGCAGGGGGCACTGAAGCTTTCTTT. Its translation is CASSYSKQAGGTEAFF.

The chain employs TRBV6-5 and TRBJ1-1; a weak D match, TRBD1 (5 bases). This CDR3 is 15 amino acids long. Germline CDR1 reads MNHEY; CDR2 reads SVGAGI. V was trimmed by 2 bases and J by 1 base, leaving 11 bases between them. The CDR3: CASSYEGRANTEAFF. CDR3 nucleotide sequence: TGTGCCAGCAGTTACGAGGGGAGAGCGAACACTGAAGCTTTCTTT.

The chain links TRBV18 to TRBJ2-1, with D perhaps TRBD2 (5 bases). This CDR3 is 14 amino acids long. The V and J ends lost 3 bases and 2 bases respectively, with 8 bases between them. From germline, CDR1 is KGHSH and CDR2 LQKENI. The CDR3 coding sequence is TGTGCCAGCTCACCGACGGAGGCCTACAATGAGCAGTTCTTC. Translating gives CASSPTEAYNEQFF. The whole variable domain, filled in from reference TRBV18 and TRBJ2-1, reads NAGVMQNPRHLVRRRGQEARLRCSPMKGHSHVYWYRQLPEEGLKFMVYLQKENIIDESGMPKERFSAEFPKEGPSILRIQQVVRGDSAAYFCASSPTEAYNEQFFGPGTRLTVL.

This clone has only a few counts. The chain joins TRBV28 to TRBJ2-7, with a weak D call TRBD1 (6 bases). Germline CDR1 reads MDHEN; CDR2 reads SYDVKM. V dropped 6 bases and J dropped 11 bases, with 14 bases sitting between them. The CDR3 is 11 amino acids. The CDR3 loop is CASRGAQWEYF. DNA of the CDR3: TGTGCCAGCAGGGGGGCACAGTGGGAGTACTTC.

The chain combines TRBV9 with TRBJ2-1; no clear D gene. The germline CDR1 and CDR2 sequences are SGDLS and YYNGEE. The V and J ends lost 0 bases and 6 bases respectively, with 7 bases between them. The CDR3 contains 13 residues. The CDR3 nucleotides are TGTGCCAGCAGCGTAGTACTGATCAATGAGCAGTTCTTC. Its translation is CASSVVLINEQFF.

The chain has TRBV6-1 and TRBJ2-1, with D hard to call. This CDR3 spans 12 amino acids. V lost 5 bases and J lost 7, with 9 bases in between. Germline V gene sequence: CDR1 MNHNS, CDR2 SASEGT. CDR3 residues: CASSMDGNEQFF. In DNA form, the CDR3 reads TGTGCCAGCAGTATGGACGGGAATGAGCAGTTCTTC.

This clone was recorded a few times. The chain employs TRBV5-4 and TRBJ2-7; 7 bases map to TRBD2. J lost 6 bases, V lost 2 bases, and 8 bases had no gene match. The germline CDR1 and CDR2 sequences are SGHNT and YYREEE (reference sequence). CDR3 length: 14 residues. In DNA, the CDR3 is TGTGCCAGCAGCTTCGGACTAGGGGTTCCCGAGCAGTACTTC. This sequence encodes CASSFGLGVPEQYF.

The V gene is TRBV5-8, the J gene TRBJ1-1; D might be TRBD1 (5 bases). Germline V gene sequence: CDR1 SGHTS, CDR2 YDEGEE. The CDR3 runs 14 residues. Between the trimmed V and J ends, which lost 4 bases and 13 bases, there was a span of 23 bases. The CDR3 bases are TGTGCCAGCAGCCCCCGGGGGGGACCCCTCTGGGGTTTCTTT. This sequence encodes CASSPRGGPLWGFF.

The rearrangement joins TRBV27 to TRBJ1-5; D unresolved. Trimming left V 3 bases short and J 9 bases short, with 9 bases between. This CDR3 spans 12 amino acids. CDR1 MNHEY and CDR2 SMNVEV come from the germline V gene (reference sequence). The CDR3 region is CASSFPKGPQHF. The DNA of the CDR3 is TGTGCCAGCAGTTTCCCAAAGGGGCCCCAGCATTTT.

V gene TRBV7-9 combines with J gene TRBJ2-7, with D possibly being TRBD1 or TRBD2 (5 bases each). From germline, CDR1 is SEHNR and CDR2 FQNEAQ (reference sequence). Between the trimmed V and J ends, which lost 7 bases and 0 bases, there was a span of 16 bases. The CDR3 totals 15 residues. CDR3 in DNA: TGTGCCAGCAAACATTCCGGGACCCGCTCCTACGAGCAGTACTTC. This translates into CASKHSGTRSYEQYF.

V usage is TRBV4-1 and J usage is TRBJ2-2; D possibly matches TRBD1 or TRBD2 (5 bases each). V was clipped by 2 bases and J by 4 bases, with 11 bases between them. The CDR3 extends over 15 amino acids. Germline values: CDR1 MGHRA, CDR2 YSYEKL. The CDR3 reads CASSQLERGTGELFF. In DNA form, the CDR3 reads TGCGCCAGCAGCCAACTCGAGAGGGGCACCGGGGAGCTGTTTTTT.